Following are 32 T cell receptor beta chains from one sample sequenced in a study of T cells in Graves' hyperthyroidism and ophthalmopathy. What was amplified from RNA transcripts were TCR beta CDR3 regions. HTBI primers were used for first-round RT-PCR of the TCR CDR3. TCRdb reanalysed the multiplex PCR reads using MiXCR and keeps one entry per CDR3 protein. Among nearly 600,000 distinct CDR3 sequences, approximately 15% were seen once, and the ten largest hold 4.5% to 6%. Sequencing was performed on blood. Source of these receptors: a woman aged 30 to 39 with Graves' hyperthyroidism that later progressed to Graves' ophthalmopathy.

This clonotype was seen many times. The chain carries TRBV19 and TRBJ1-5; D is possibly TRBD1 (5 bases). The V end lost 2 bases, the J end lost 1 base, and 9 bases lay between the germline ends. The CDR3 has 15 amino acids. Looked up from germline, CDR1 is LNHDA and CDR2 is SQIVND (reference sequence). CDR3 region: CASSILAGSNQPQHF. The CDR3 DNA reads as TGTGCCAGTAGTATATTGGCAGGGAGCAATCAGCCCCAGCATTTT.

The rearrangement joins TRBV6-2 or TRBV6-3 to TRBJ2-1; the D gene could be TRBD1 or TRBD2 (5 bases each). The CDR3 loop spans 14 amino acids. Germline-derived CDR1 and CDR2 are MNHEY and SVGEGT. The V and J ends lost 6 bases and 10 bases respectively, with 19 bases between them. The CDR3 nucleotides read TGTGCCAGCAGAGGCTATCCGGGACCCCGGGAGCAGTTCTTC. Protein product: CASRGYPGPREQFF.

This clonotype was found a few times. This chain uses TRBV9 with TRBJ2-1; 7 bases map to TRBD2. In germline, CDR1 is SGDLS, CDR2 YYNGEE. J was trimmed by 3 bases and V by 4 bases; bases with no gene match: 7. The CDR3 sequence is 15 residues long. This CDR3 is CASSPREVGYNEQFF. CDR3 nucleotide sequence: TGTGCCAGCAGCCCCCGGGAGGTAGGCTACAATGAGCAGTTCTTC.

This clonotype was detected ten times or more. The V gene is TRBV28, the J gene TRBJ1-1; D perhaps matches TRBD1 (5 bases). CDR1 is MDHEN, CDR2 SYDVKM, per germline. The V end was cut by 4 bases, the J end by 0 bases, with 15 bases between. This CDR3 is 16 amino acids long. CDR3 sequence: CASSSVVGGMNTEAFF. The CDR3 DNA sequence: TGTGCCAGCAGTTCGGTGGTGGGGGGGATGAACACTGAAGCTTTCTTT.

This clonotype was detected many times. The chain has TRBV29-1 and TRBJ2-3; 8 nucleotides line up with TRBD1. This CDR3 region has 17 residues. Germline assignment: CDR1 SQVTM and CDR2 ANQGSEA. The V and J ends lost 7 bases and 2 bases, in that order; junction bases with no gene match: 17. The CDR3 DNA follows: TGCAGCGCCACTCATCCAACTCACAGGGGGTACACAGATACGCAGTATTTT. Residues: CSATHPTHRGYTDTQYF.

The chain couples TRBV4-1 to TRBJ2-1, with D unresolved. The V gene lost 3 bases and the J gene lost 5 bases, with 11 bases spanning the gap. Germline V CDR1 and CDR2: MGHRA, YSYEKL. The CDR3 totals 14 residues. The DNA for the CDR3 is TGCGCCAGCAGCCACCCCCCAATCGACAATGAGCAGTTCTTC. Translating gives CASSHPPIDNEQFF.

This clonotype was seen a few times. V gene TRBV4-2 combines with J gene TRBJ2-3; D perhaps matches TRBD2 (6 bases). CDR1 and CDR2 from the germline V gene are LGHNA and YNFKEQ. V was clipped by 1 base and J by 0 bases, with 20 bases between them. The CDR3 totals 19 residues. The CDR3 DNA reads TGTGCCAGCAGCCAAGGGGGCGGGGTGGCGGGAAGAAGCACAGATACGCAGTATTTT. Its protein product is CASSQGGGVAGRSTDTQYF.

Many counts were recorded for this clonotype. This chain uses TRBV15 with TRBJ2-2, with 9 bases lining up with TRBD1. In germline, CDR1 is LNHNV, CDR2 YYDKDF (reference sequence). The CDR3 consists of 15 residues. V dropped 7 bases and J dropped 5; count of bases not matched to a gene: 8. The CDR3 loop reads CATTAGQGDTGELFF. The DNA for the CDR3 is TGTGCCACCACCGCGGGACAGGGAGATACCGGGGAGCTGTTTTTT.

On this clonotype: Just one base apart from a much larger clone, this may be a read error. The chain couples TRBV6-2 or TRBV6-3 to TRBJ1-1; D may be TRBD1 (6 bases). Germline lookup yields CDR1 MNHEY and CDR2 SVGEGT. This CDR3 contains 14 residues. The V and J ends lost 6 bases and 6 bases respectively, with 17 bases between them. The CDR3 here is CASRIEGGGAEAFF. The CDR3, as DNA: TGTGCCAGCAGGATCGAGGGGGGTGGCGCTGAAGCTTTCTTT.

This rearrangement joins TRBV12-3 or TRBV12-4 to TRBJ2-4; D call uncertain. The CDR3 has 15 residues. Deletions cut 6 bases from V and 1 base from J, with 13 bases between. CDR3 sequence: CASSYRDSAKNIQYF. The CDR3 DNA follows: TGTGCCAGCAGCTATAGAGACTCTGCCAAAAACATTCAGTACTTC.

This clonotype occurred many times. The V call is TRBV11-2, the J call TRBJ1-2, with D hard to call. Trimming pared 1 base from V and 3 bases from J, leaving 6 bases between. This CDR3 spans 13 amino acids. Germline-derived CDR1 and CDR2 are SGHAT and FQNNGV. CDR3 sequence: CASSLASYYGYTF. Here the CDR3 DNA reads TGTGCCAGCAGCTTAGCCAGCTACTATGGCTACACCTTC.

Here the CDR3 reads CATSDRGTGGVTDTQYF. The CDR3 DNA reads TGTGCCACCAGTGACCGTGGGACAGGGGGAGTTACAGATACGCAGTATTTT. V gene TRBV24-1 combines with J gene TRBJ2-3, with TRBD1 identical over 11 bases. Germline CDR1 KGHDR, CDR2 SFDVKD. Trimming removed 4 bases from V and 3 bases from J; junction bases left unmatched: 8. The CDR3 spans 17 residues.

In its sample, this clonotype was seen a few times. The chain uses TRBV18 and TRBJ2-1; 7 nucleotides agree with TRBD2. With V trimmed by 5 bases and J by 5 bases, 9 bases remained unmatched. Germline V gene data show CDR1 as KGHSH and CDR2 as LQKENI. The CDR3 has 15 amino acids. The CDR3 sequence: CASSGGAGPNNEQFF. The CDR3 DNA reads TGTGCCAGCTCAGGGGGAGCGGGACCCAACAATGAGCAGTTCTTC.

The gene calls are TRBV6-5 and TRBJ1-1; D is uncertain. The CDR3 runs to 14 residues. Germline lookup yields CDR1 MNHEY and CDR2 SVGAGI. Deletions cut 0 bases from V and 2 bases from J, with 7 bases between. CDR3 nucleotides: TGTGCCAGCAGTTACTCCCAGGTTAACACTGAAGCTTTCTTT. This gives the protein CASSYSQVNTEAFF.

This clonotype was counted ten times or more. V is TRBV20-1 and J is TRBJ2-1, with 10 positions matching TRBD2. The CDR3 contains 15 residues. Germline CDR1 DFQATT, CDR2 SNEGSKA (reference sequence). Trimming cost V 2 bases and J 6 bases; bases outside gene matches: 7. The CDR3 loop reads CSARRGAGGPNEQFF. For the CDR3, the DNA is TGCAGTGCTAGAAGGGGAGCGGGAGGGCCCAATGAGCAGTTCTTC.

This clonotype was seen repeatedly, ten times or more. The chain links TRBV28 to TRBJ1-5; D may be TRBD1 (5 bases). Trimming stripped 4 bases from V and 7 bases from J, with 23 bases between. The CDR3 consists of 17 residues. CDR1 is MDHEN, CDR2 SYDVKM, per germline. Here the CDR3 reads CASSSFEGFGRMQPQHF. CDR3 coding DNA: TGTGCCAGCAGTTCGTTCGAGGGGTTCGGGAGAATGCAGCCCCAGCATTTT.

Ten or more counts support this clonotype. This chain connects TRBV6-1 to TRBJ1-5; TRBD1 might be the D (5 bases). This CDR3 spans 15 amino acids. Germline-derived CDR1 and CDR2 are MNHNS and SASEGT. V lost 4 bases and J 0 bases, leaving 10 bases between the germline ends. CDR3 in DNA: TGTGCCAGCAGTGGGCAGGGTCCTAGCAATCAGCCCCAGCATTTT. Its protein is CASSGQGPSNQPQHF.

In its sample, this clonotype was seen many times. The chain employs TRBV20-1 and TRBJ2-5, with a possible D match to TRBD1 (6 bases). The CDR3 is 16 amino acids. Deletions cut 3 bases from V and 7 bases from J, with 24 bases between. Per the germline V gene, CDR1 is DFQATT and CDR2 is SNEGSKA (reference sequence). The CDR3 protein is CSASVGAGTSSWTQYF. Written as DNA, the CDR3 is TGCAGTGCTAGCGTTGGGGCCGGGACATCCTCGTGGACCCAGTACTTC.

The sample holds many counts of this clonotype. This chain joins TRBV11-3 and TRBJ2-5; the match to TRBD1 covers 9 bases. Looked up from germline, CDR1 is SGHNT and CDR2 is YENEEA. The V and J ends lost 5 bases and 5 bases, in that order; junction bases with no gene match: 9. The CDR3 is 15 residues long. The CDR3 sequence is CASSPGTGPRETQYF. The DNA of the CDR3 is TGTGCCAGCAGCCCAGGGACAGGGCCGCGGGAGACCCAGTACTTC.

This clonotype came up many times. The V and J genes are TRBV3-1 and TRBJ1-2; D gene uncertain. The CDR3 spans 12 residues. V was pared by 4 bases and J by 8 bases, with 11 bases between. From germline, CDR1 is LGHDT and CDR2 YNNKEL (reference sequence). CDR3 bases: TGTGCCAGCAGCCTGGCACGAGGCGGCTACACCTTC. This codes for CASSLARGGYTF.

V gene TRBV18 combines with J gene TRBJ1-3; possibly TRBD1 for D (6 bases). Germline CDR1 reads KGHSH; CDR2 reads LQKENI. There are 14 residues in the CDR3. Trimming stripped 3 bases from V and 7 bases from J, with 13 bases between. This CDR3 reads CASSPGGNLNTIYF. In nucleotides, the CDR3 is TGTGCCAGCTCACCCGGGGGCAACCTTAACACCATATATTTT.

This clonotype was seen more than once but under ten times. The genes are TRBV19 and TRBJ2-1; 8 bases line up with TRBD1. Trimming took 4 bases from V and 9 from J; bases not matched to a gene: 11. This CDR3 contains 15 residues. Germline lookup yields CDR1 LNHDA and CDR2 SQIVND (reference sequence). CDR3 amino acids: CASSNQGARGIEQFF. CDR3 DNA sequence: TGTGCCAGTAGTAATCAGGGGGCTAGAGGGATTGAGCAGTTCTTC.

Points on this clonotype: A read error is possible here, since a much larger clone lies one base away. The V and J genes are TRBV27 and TRBJ1-3; D is uncertain. The V gene's germline CDR1 is MNHEY and CDR2 SMNVEV (reference sequence). The CDR3 covers 13 residues. DNA for the CDR3: TGTGCCAGCAGTTTGACGGCTGGAAACACCATGTATTTT. Translating it yields CASSLTAGNTMYF.

This chain links TRBV3-1 with TRBJ1-2, with D possibly matching TRBD1 (6 bases). The CDR3 is 14 residues long. V dropped 4 bases and J dropped 8 bases, with 17 bases sitting between them. The germline V gene has CDR1 LGHDT and CDR2 YNNKEL (reference sequence). CDR3 sequence: CASSPNTGSGGYTF. In DNA, the CDR3 is TGTGCCAGCAGCCCTAACACAGGGTCGGGGGGCTACACCTTC.

This clonotype was detected many times. This chain uses TRBV9 with TRBJ2-5, with 7 positions matching TRBD1. The CDR3 runs to 17 residues. Germline CDR1 is SGDLS and CDR2 is YYNGEE. The V segment lost 2 bases and the J segment 3 bases; nucleotides outside the gene matches: 13. The CDR3 DNA sequence: TGTGCCAGCAGCGTCCTACCCTCCGGGACAGCTAAAGAGACCCAGTACTTC. Translated: CASSVLPSGTAKETQYF. Complete variable domain (other parts from reference TRBV9 and TRBJ2-5): DSGVTQTPKHLITATGQRVTLRCSPRSGDLSVYWYQQSLDQGLQFLIQYYNGEERAKGNILERFSAQQFPDLHSELNLSSLELGDSALYFCASSVLPSGTAKETQYFGPGTRLLVL.

Many counts were recorded for this clonotype. The rearrangement uses TRBV20-1 and TRBJ2-1; 9 bases map to TRBD2. The CDR3 loop spans 15 amino acids. Looked up from germline, CDR1 is DFQATT and CDR2 is SNEGSKA (reference sequence). J lost 8 bases, V lost 0 bases, and 8 bases had no gene match. CDR3 DNA: TGCAGTGCTAGAGATCGTAGCGGGAGTCTCTATGAGCAGTTCTTC. It is translated as CSARDRSGSLYEQFF.

In its sample, this clonotype was seen many times. The rearrangement links TRBV7-2 to TRBJ2-5; a weak D match, TRBD2 (6 bases). CDR3 length: 15 amino acids. V was shortened by 2 bases and J by 3 bases, with 13 bases between the two germline ends. Germline CDR1 and CDR2: SGHTA and FQGNSA. CDR3 coding DNA: TGTGCCAGCAGCTTATTTGCGGGAAATAAAGAGACCCAGTACTTC. Translated: CASSLFAGNKETQYF.

In this sample, this clonotype turned up many times. This chain connects TRBV5-1 to TRBJ2-3; the D is unclear. Trimming cost V 0 bases and J 2 bases, with 10 bases left between them. From germline, CDR1 is SGHRS and CDR2 YFSETQ. The CDR3 has 15 amino acids. The DNA for the CDR3 is TGCGCCAGCAGCTTGGACAGTCCTCACACAGATACGCAGTATTTT. Its translation is CASSLDSPHTDTQYF.

The chain links TRBV19 to TRBJ1-5; 7 nucleotides agree with TRBD1. Germline CDR1 LNHDA, CDR2 SQIVND (reference sequence). The CDR3 is made up of 14 amino acids. The V and J ends lost 9 bases and 6 bases, in that order; junction bases with no gene match: 11. The DNA of the CDR3 is TGTGCCAGCAGGATACAGGGGATAGGTCAGCCCCAGCATTTT. It translates to CASRIQGIGQPQHF.

This clonotype was counted ten times or more. V usage is TRBV20-1 and J usage is TRBJ2-7, with D hard to call. The V gene lost 1 base and the J gene lost 4 bases, with 5 bases spanning the gap. The CDR3 is 11 residues long. The germline V gene has CDR1 DFQATT and CDR2 SNEGSKA (reference sequence). CDR3 DNA: TGCAGTGCTAGAGGACTTTACGAGCAGTACTTC. Protein sequence: CSARGLYEQYF.

This clonotype was counted at least ten times. The gene calls are TRBV12-5 and TRBJ2-2, with 9 bases identical to TRBD1. The CDR3 contains 14 residues. The germline V gene encodes CDR1 LGHNT and CDR2 FRNRAP. Trimming removed 5 bases from V and 6 bases from J; junction bases left unmatched: 4. The CDR3 DNA is TGTGCTAGTGGTCCCGGGACAGGGTCCGGGGAGCTGTTTTTT. Its translation is CASGPGTGSGELFF.

This clonotype has at least ten counts. The chain carries TRBV5-1 and TRBJ2-2; perhaps TRBD2 as D (6 bases). Per germline, CDR1 SGHRS and CDR2 YFSETQ. This CDR3 has 16 amino acids. Trimming removed 0 bases at V and 5 bases at J, with 14 bases between. CDR3 nucleotide sequence: TGCGCCAGCAGCTTGGTTGGAGGGCCAGGAACCGGGGAGCTGTTTTTT. The encoded protein is CASSLVGGPGTGELFF. The complete variable domain, with remaining parts taken from reference TRBV5-1 and TRBJ2-2, reads KAGVTQTPRYLIKTRGQQVTLSCSPISGHRSVSWYQQTPGQGLQFLFEYFSETQRNKGNFPGRFSGRQFSNSRSEMNVSTLELGDSALYLCASSLVGGPGTGELFFGEGSRLTVL.